The T cell receptor (beta chain) under discussion was sequenced for a study of early T cells in non-severe SARS-CoV-2 infection. Study overall: Alpha and beta chains were unpaired, from unsorted whole-blood bulk RNA.

The V and J ends lost 3 bases and 4 bases respectively, with 18 bases between them. There are 16 residues in the CDR3. Germline-derived CDR1 and CDR2 are PRHDT and FYEKMQ (reference sequence). The TCR library protocol attached unique molecular identifiers to the individual cDNA molecules. One entry per CDR3 protein results from TCRdb running MiXCR on the 5' RACE reads. The sample includes about 100,000 distinct CDR3 sequences, over 10% seen only once; the top ten take about 2.3%. The rearrangement uses TRBV13 and TRBJ2-5, with TRBD2 as a possible D gene (6 bases). The sequenced sample consisted of whole blood. This receptor was obtained from an adult who was a healthcare worker with PCR-confirmed SARS-CoV-2 infection or an uninfected control (not recorded which). The CDR3 here is CASSFSYGTVGETQYF. CDR3 nucleotide sequence: TGTGCCAGCAGCTTCTCGTACGGGACTGTCGGAGAGACCCAGTACTTC. Based on the CDR3 plus reference TRBV13 and TRBJ2-5, the full variable domain is AAGVIQSPRHLIKEKRETATLKCYPIPRHDTVYWYQQGPGQDPQFLISFYEKMQSDKGSIPDRFSAQQFSDYHSELNMSSLELGDSALYFCASSFSYGTVGETQYFGPGTRLLVL.